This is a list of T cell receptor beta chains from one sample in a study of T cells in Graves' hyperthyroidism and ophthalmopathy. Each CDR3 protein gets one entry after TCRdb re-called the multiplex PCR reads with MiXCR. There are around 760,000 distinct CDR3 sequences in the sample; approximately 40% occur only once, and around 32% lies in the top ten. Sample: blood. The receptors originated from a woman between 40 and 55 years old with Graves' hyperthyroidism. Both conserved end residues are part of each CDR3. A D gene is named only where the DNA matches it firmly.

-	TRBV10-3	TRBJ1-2	CAIKREINYGYTF
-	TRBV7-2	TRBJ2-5	CASSQTGQSYQETQYF
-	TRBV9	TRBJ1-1	CASSVGAGPGANTEAFF
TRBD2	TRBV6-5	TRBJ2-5	CASSWGGGETQYF
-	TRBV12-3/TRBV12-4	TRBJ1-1	CASSPLMAGMVFEAFF
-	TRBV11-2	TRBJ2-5	CASSPFVVSTGFQETQYF
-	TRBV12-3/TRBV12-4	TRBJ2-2	CASSTDKLFF
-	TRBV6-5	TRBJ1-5	CASSYSSQMDQPQHF
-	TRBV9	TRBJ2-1	CASSPWGNEQFF
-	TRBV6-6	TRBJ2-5	CASSYGGSETQYF
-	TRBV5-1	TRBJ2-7	CASSPGTESSYEQYF
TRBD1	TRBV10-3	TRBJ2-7	CAISWGQANYEQYF
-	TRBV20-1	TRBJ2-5	CSASVGLVQPQYF
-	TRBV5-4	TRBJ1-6	CASSNGGRSSYNSPLHF
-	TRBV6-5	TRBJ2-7	CASSDLEIRQYF
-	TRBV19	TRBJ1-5	CASQTRNNQPQHF
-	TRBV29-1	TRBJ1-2	CSVSRGRDYGYTF
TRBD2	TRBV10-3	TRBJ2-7	CATESPRGGEQYF
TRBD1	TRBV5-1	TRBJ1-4	CASSEGAGTANEKLFF
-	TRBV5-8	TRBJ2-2	CASSPMAGANTGELFF
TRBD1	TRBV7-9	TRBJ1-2	CASSLVQGEGYGYTF
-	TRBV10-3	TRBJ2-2	CAISEKVGSIGELFF
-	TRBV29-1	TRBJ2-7	CSVGMGAAYEQYF
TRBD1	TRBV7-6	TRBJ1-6	CASSLAGTGGSPLHF
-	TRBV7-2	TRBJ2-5	CASSLRLGATLGETQYF
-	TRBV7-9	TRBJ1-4	CASSLGPDSAEKLFF
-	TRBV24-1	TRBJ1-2	CATTGEQGNGYTF
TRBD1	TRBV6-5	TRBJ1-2	CASSYRTGDGYTF
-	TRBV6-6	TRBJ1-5	CASSYGVYSNQPQHF
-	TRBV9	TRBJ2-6	CASSHPGHSYGANVLTF
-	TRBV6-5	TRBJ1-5	CAISYSLGVNQPQHF
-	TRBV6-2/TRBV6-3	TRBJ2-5	CASSYPETQYF
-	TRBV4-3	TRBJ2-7	CASSPVDRSEQYF
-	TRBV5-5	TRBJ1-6	CASSLYPGGLPDSPLHF
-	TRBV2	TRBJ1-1	CASSEKTSGMRPYEAFF
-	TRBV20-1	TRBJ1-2	CSPAGNEYGYTF
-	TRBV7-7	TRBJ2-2	CASSLVLSANTGELFF
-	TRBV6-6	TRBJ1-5	CASSRSSIGGAPGQPQHF
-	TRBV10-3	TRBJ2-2	CASSLVTSTGELFF
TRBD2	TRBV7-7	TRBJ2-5	CASSLGTSGLETQYF
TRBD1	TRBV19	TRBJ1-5	CASSTGGWGNQPQHF
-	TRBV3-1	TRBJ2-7	CASSQGVGSYEQYF
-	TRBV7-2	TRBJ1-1	CASGQYRADTEAFF
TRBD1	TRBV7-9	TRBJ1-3	CASSATGGNTGNTIYF
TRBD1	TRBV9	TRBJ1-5	CASSVEGGNRPQHF
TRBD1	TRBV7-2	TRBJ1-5	CASSVRGLDQPQHF
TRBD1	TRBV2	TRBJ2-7	CASRDRGREQYF
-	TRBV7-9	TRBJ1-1	CASSLGYGTEAFF
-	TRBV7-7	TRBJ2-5	CASSSGSGMETQYF
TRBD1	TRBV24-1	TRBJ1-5	CATSDHRQGLSNQPQHF